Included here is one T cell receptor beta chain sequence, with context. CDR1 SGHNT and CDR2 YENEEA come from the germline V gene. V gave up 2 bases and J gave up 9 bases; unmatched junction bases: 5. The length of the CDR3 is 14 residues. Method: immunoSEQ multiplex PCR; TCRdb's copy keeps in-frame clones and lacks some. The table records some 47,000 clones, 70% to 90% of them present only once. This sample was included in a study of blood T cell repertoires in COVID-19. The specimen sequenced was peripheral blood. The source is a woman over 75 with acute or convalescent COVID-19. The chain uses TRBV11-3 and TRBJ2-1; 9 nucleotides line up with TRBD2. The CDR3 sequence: CASSLRSGGFEQFF. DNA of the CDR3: TGTGCCAGCAGCTTACGAAGCGGGGGGTTTGAGCAGTTCTTC.